This TCR beta chain stems from a study of blood T cell repertoires in COVID-19 (dated by TCRdb to the early 2020s). Some background on the complete study: Samples from collaborators originated in the United States, Italy and Spain and spanned both the acute and convalescent phases of COVID-19. The prospective study material was composed of cDNA or gDNA derived from T cells, B-cell-depleted T cells, or PBMCs. Deeply sampled blood TCRbeta repertoires from subjects exposed to, actively infected with, or recovered from COVID-19 were included in the dataset. The repertoires were released in a freely available public database meant as a resource for research on the immune response to SARS-CoV-2. The samples were drawn from the first 160 participants of the ongoing ImmuneRACE study and from 1,254 subjects provided by 6 global collaborators. A de-identified subject ID, COVID-19 status, age in years and sex were almost always included in the sample metadata. HLA class I and class II types, where available, came from metadata supplied by the sample provider rather than from assay-based typing. Results and caveats for the whole study, not just this receptor: The amount of clinical and demographic metadata varied by source and participant and was provided uncurated.

Whole blood was collected in K2EDTA tubes by collaborating institutions according to the institutions' own protocols. For TCRbeta analysis, collaborators shipped samples as frozen whole blood, isolated PBMCs, or DNA extracted from either of those sample types. TCRbeta CDR3 regions were amplified from genomic DNA by means of the immunoSEQ Assay, a bias-controlled multiplex PCR. Under the source paper's analysis protocol: Within the assay, amplification of reference gene primers was used to estimate how many nucleated cells each sample contained. To quantify the absolute abundance of each unique TCRbeta CDR3 rearrangement, sequence reads were collapsed and filtered. For each sample, productive Simpson clonality was calculated by taking the square root of Simpson's diversity index across productive rearrangements. The table comes from immuneACCESS by way of TCRdb, which keeps in-frame sequences with V and J called. Part of the clones is missing from these tables; in studies checked, under half for an unresolved V gene and the rest for unknown reasons. For V, J and clone size, that table is used; D and trimming come from the DNA. The sample data list 130,000 to 150,000 clones, and around nine tenths of these were observed just once. The biggest ten clones account for roughly a tenth of the sample.

This clone appeared once. Its cognate antigen has yet to be identified. The sample holds no much larger clone one base away, and base qualities are not on file. CDR1 and CDR2, per the germline V gene, are SGHVS and FQNEAQ. Including the terminal cysteine and phenylalanine, the CDR3 comprises 15 residues. Only the CDR3 DNA is retained, 45 bases long and in frame from the first base. V and J lose 3 bases and 0 bases, and a span of 9 bases separates them. The V gene is TRBV7-8 and the J gene is TRBJ1-5, with no confidently assigned D gene. This receptor was identified in a man between 50 and 59 years old with active or convalescent COVID-19. The sequencing input was peripheral blood. The CDR3 here reads CASSLGPNSNQPQHF. The nucleotide sequence is given as TGTGCCAGCAGCTTGGGCCCCAATAGCAATCAGCCCCAGCATTTT.